These 17 T cell receptor beta chains were sequenced from one sample in a study of T cell responses to AZD1222 COVID-19 vaccine. Some clones are missing from TCRdb's copy, which holds only in-frame ones; the method was immunoSEQ multiplex PCR. Among 95,000 to 100,000 clones, approximately 91% were seen once, and the ten largest hold about 17%. The starting material was peripheral blood, obtained 28 days after the second AZD1222 dose. The receptors were sampled from an adult who received the AZD1222 COVID-19 vaccine.

Only a few counts were recorded for this clone. This chain joins TRBV5-4 and TRBJ2-7; TRBD2 aligns across 10 bases. This CDR3 has 14 amino acids. Germline-derived CDR1 and CDR2 are SGHNT and YYREEE (reference sequence). V shed 4 bases and J 6 bases; nucleotides not matched to a gene: 7. The CDR3: CASSRGTSVVEQYF. CDR3 nucleotides: TGTGCCAGCAGCCGAGGGACTAGCGTAGTCGAGCAGTACTTC.

J is TRBJ1-2 and V is TRBV30, with no clear D. Germline V gene sequence: CDR1 GTSNPN, CDR2 SVGIG (reference sequence). CDR3 size: 12 residues. The V end lost 0 bases, the J end lost 4 bases, and 6 bases lay between the germline ends. The CDR3 is CAWSVHSYGYTF. In DNA form, the CDR3 reads TGTGCCTGGAGTGTACACAGCTATGGCTACACCTTC.

The chain carries TRBV19 and TRBJ2-3; possible D gene TRBD1, 5 bases. The CDR3 is made up of 15 amino acids. Trimming took 7 bases from V and 1 from J, leaving 15 bases between them. Germline V gives CDR1 LNHDA, CDR2 SQIVND (reference sequence). CDR3 in amino acids: CASTPPQGRTDTQYF. CDR3 DNA: TGTGCCAGTACCCCCCCGCAGGGTCGCACAGATACGCAGTATTTT. Looking up the rest from reference TRBV19 and TRBJ2-3 gives the full variable domain: DGGITQSPKYLFRKEGQNVTLSCEQNLNHDAMYWYRQDPGQGLRLIYYSQIVNDFQKGDIAEGYSVSREKKESFPLTVTSAQKNPTAFYLCASTPPQGRTDTQYFGPGTRLTVL.

The CDR3 coding sequence is TGTGCCAGCAGCGGGACAGGGGGCGGAGAAAAACTGTTTTTT. It yields the protein CASSGTGGGEKLFF. This chain links TRBV28 with TRBJ1-4; TRBD1 aligns across 12 bases. Germline values: CDR1 MDHEN, CDR2 SYDVKM. The CDR3 is made up of 14 amino acids. With V trimmed by 6 bases and J by 8 bases, 4 bases remained unmatched.

The chain uses TRBV12-3 or TRBV12-4 and TRBJ2-3, with D hard to call. V lost 7 bases and J 6 bases, leaving 11 bases between the germline ends. The CDR3 contains 12 residues. CDR3 in DNA: TGTGCCAGCACCGACCCAGCGGATACGCAGTATTTT. Translated, it gives CASTDPADTQYF.

V gene TRBV11-3 combines with J gene TRBJ2-5; unclear D gene. Trimming took off 3 bases at V and 4 bases at J, with 6 bases between the two ends. Germline V gene data show CDR1 as SGHNT and CDR2 as YENEEA. CDR3 length equals 12 residues. CDR3 amino acids: CASSFSSETQYF. The DNA for the CDR3 is TGTGCCAGCAGCTTCTCGTCAGAGACCCAGTACTTC. Full variable domain (missing parts from reference TRBV11-3 and TRBJ2-5): EAGVVQSPRYKIIEKKQPVAFWCNPISGHNTLYWYLQNLGQGPELLIRYENEEAVDDSQLPKDRFSAERLKGVDSTLKIQPAELGDSAVYLCASSFSSETQYFGPGTRLLVL.

This clone was seen more than once but under ten times. The V gene is TRBV10-3, the J gene TRBJ1-4, with TRBD1 identical over 8 bases. This CDR3 contains 14 residues. Germline assignment: CDR1 ENHRY and CDR2 SYGVKD. V lost 10 bases and J lost 5; bases outside the gene matches: 9. CDR3 in DNA: TGTGCCACCTTACCGACAGGGGCGAATGAAAAACTGTTTTTT. Amino acids: CATLPTGANEKLFF.

The chain has TRBV2 and TRBJ2-3; TRBD1 matches at 8 bases. The CDR3 is 15 amino acids. The germline V gene encodes CDR1 SNHLY and CDR2 FYNNEI. Germline trimming cut 5 bases from V and 2 bases from J; bases unmatched to any gene: 6. The CDR3: CASSPGQVNTDTQYF. The DNA of the CDR3 is TGTGCCAGCAGTCCGGGACAGGTAAACACAGATACGCAGTATTTT.

The chain couples TRBV30 to TRBJ2-2; 11 nucleotides line up with TRBD2. The ends lost 2 bases at V and 1 base at J; junction bases unmatched: 0. The CDR3 is 15 amino acids. Per germline, CDR1 GTSNPN and CDR2 SVGIG (reference sequence). The CDR3 DNA reads as TGTGCCTGGAGTCTAGCGGGAGGGAACACCGGGGAGCTGTTTTTT. Protein: CAWSLAGGNTGELFF. The full variable domain, rest sourced from reference TRBV30 and TRBJ2-2, is SQTIHQWPATLVQPVGSPLSLECTVEGTSNPNLYWYRQAAGRGLQLLFYSVGIGQISSEVPQNLSASRPQDRQFILSSKKLLLSDSGFYLCAWSLAGGNTGELFFGEGSRLTVL.

The rearrangement links TRBV7-8 to TRBJ2-1, with 7 positions matching TRBD2. The CDR3 loop spans 15 amino acids. Trimming at V came to 1 base and at J to 10 bases, leaving 10 bases not matched to a gene. Germline CDR1 SGHVS, CDR2 FQNEAQ. DNA for the CDR3: TGTGCCAGCAGCTTAGTCGGGACTACCGATGAGGAGCAGTTCTTC. Translation: CASSLVGTTDEEQFF.

The J gene is TRBJ1-1, the V gene TRBV27, with D unresolved. From germline, CDR1 is MNHEY and CDR2 SMNVEV (reference sequence). The CDR3 contains 13 residues. V dropped 5 bases and J dropped 0 bases, with 7 bases sitting between them. CDR3 DNA: TGTGCCAGCAGTCCCGGAATGAACACTGAAGCTTTCTTT. It encodes CASSPGMNTEAFF.

The chain joins TRBV30 to TRBJ2-7, with unresolved D. Trimming removed 2 bases at V and 3 bases at J, with 8 bases between. This CDR3 region has 12 residues. Per the germline V gene, CDR1 is GTSNPN and CDR2 is SVGIG (reference sequence). CDR3 nucleotide sequence: TGTGCCTGGAGTCTCTGGGGCTACGAGCAGTACTTC. This translates into CAWSLWGYEQYF.

The chain couples TRBV5-1 to TRBJ2-2; TRBD1 agrees at 8 bases. Germline assignment: CDR1 SGHRS and CDR2 YFSETQ. This CDR3 spans 16 amino acids. With 4 bases clipped from V and 4 bases from J, the junction kept 9 bases outside the gene matches. The CDR3 DNA reads TGCGCCAGCAGCCTATTAACAGGGGGAGGCACCGGGGAGCTGTTTTTT. Its translation: CASSLLTGGGTGELFF. The full variable domain, completed using reference TRBV5-1 and TRBJ2-2, is KAGVTQTPRYLIKTRGQQVTLSCSPISGHRSVSWYQQTPGQGLQFLFEYFSETQRNKGNFPGRFSGRQFSNSRSEMNVSTLELGDSALYLCASSLLTGGGTGELFFGEGSRLTVL.

This sequence joins TRBV7-9 and TRBJ2-1, with D possibly being TRBD2 (6 bases). The germline gives CDR1 SEHNR, CDR2 FQNEAQ (reference sequence). Trimming took 5 bases from V and 4 from J, leaving 27 bases between them. The CDR3 contains 19 residues. CDR3 loop: CASSPDGYFSGTQYNEQFF. For the CDR3, the DNA is TGTGCCAGCAGCCCCGACGGCTATTTTAGCGGAACTCAATACAATGAGCAGTTCTTC. The complete variable domain, with remaining parts taken from reference TRBV7-9 and TRBJ2-1, reads DTGVSQNPRHKITKRGQNVTFRCDPISEHNRLYWYRQTLGQGPEFLTYFQNEAQLEKSRLLSDRFSAERPKGSFSTLEIQRTEQGDSAMYLCASSPDGYFSGTQYNEQFFGPGTRLTVL.

This clone appeared a single time. V gene TRBV7-6 combines with J gene TRBJ2-2; D ambiguous. Trimming removed 3 bases at V and 5 bases at J, with 7 bases between. This CDR3 spans 13 amino acids. Germline CDR1 reads SGHVS; CDR2 reads FNYEAQ. CDR3: CASSFLGTGELFF. The CDR3 region has the DNA TGTGCCAGCAGCTTCCTAGGGACCGGGGAGCTGTTTTTT.

The chain combines TRBV6-5 with TRBJ1-1; D remains ambiguous. The CDR3 length is 14 residues. Germline loops: CDR1 MNHEY, CDR2 SVGAGI. Trimming left V 1 base short and J 5 bases short, with 11 bases between. The CDR3 spells CASSYLLRKTEAFF. In DNA form, the CDR3 reads TGTGCCAGCAGTTACTTGTTGAGGAAGACTGAAGCTTTCTTT.

The rearrangement links TRBV18 to TRBJ1-3; D remains ambiguous. The CDR3 extends over 11 amino acids. Germline V lookup: CDR1 KGHSH, CDR2 LQKENI. V gave up 5 bases and J gave up 7 bases, with 6 bases separating them. CDR3 DNA: TGTGCCAGCTCAGCCGAGAACACCATATATTTT. This gives the protein CASSAENTIYF.